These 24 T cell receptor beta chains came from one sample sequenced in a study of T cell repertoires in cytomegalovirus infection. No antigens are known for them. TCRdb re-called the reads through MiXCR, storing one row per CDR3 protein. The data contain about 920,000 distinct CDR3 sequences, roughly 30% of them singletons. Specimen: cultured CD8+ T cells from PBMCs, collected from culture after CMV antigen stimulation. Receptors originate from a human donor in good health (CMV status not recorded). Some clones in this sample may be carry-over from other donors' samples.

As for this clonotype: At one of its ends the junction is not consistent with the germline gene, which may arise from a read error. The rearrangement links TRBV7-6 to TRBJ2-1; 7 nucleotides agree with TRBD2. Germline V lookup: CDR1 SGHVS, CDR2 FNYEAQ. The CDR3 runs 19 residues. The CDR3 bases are TGTGCCAACAGCTTAGTCCTGGGCAGGGCTAGCGGCTCCTACAATGAGCAGTTCTTC. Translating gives CANSLVLGRASGSYNEQFF.

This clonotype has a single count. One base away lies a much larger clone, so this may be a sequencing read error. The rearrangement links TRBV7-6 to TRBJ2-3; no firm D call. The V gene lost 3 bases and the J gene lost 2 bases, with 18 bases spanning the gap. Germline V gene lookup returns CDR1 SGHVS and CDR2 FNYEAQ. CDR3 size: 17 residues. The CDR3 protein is CASSLRFLRSNTDTQYF. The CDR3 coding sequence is TGTGCCAGCAGCTTGAGATTCCTACGGTCGAACACAGATACGCAGTATTTT.

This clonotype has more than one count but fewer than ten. The CDR3 region has the DNA TGTGCCAGCAGCTTAGTAGGGCGGGGCGGGTATGAGCAGTTCTTC. The encoded protein is CASSLVGRGGYEQFF. V and J are TRBV7-9 and TRBJ2-1, with D possibly TRBD2 on 6 matching bases. Germline loops: CDR1 SEHNR, CDR2 FQNEAQ (reference sequence). This CDR3 is 15 amino acids long. The ends were cut back, 1 base at V and 8 bases at J, with 15 bases in the middle.

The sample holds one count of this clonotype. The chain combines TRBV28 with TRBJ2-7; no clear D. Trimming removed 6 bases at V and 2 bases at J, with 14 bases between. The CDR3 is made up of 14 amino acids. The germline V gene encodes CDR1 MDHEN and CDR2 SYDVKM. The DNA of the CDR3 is TGTGCCAGCAGCACCGAAACAGTGACCTACGAGCAGTACGTC. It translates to CASSTETVTYEQYV.

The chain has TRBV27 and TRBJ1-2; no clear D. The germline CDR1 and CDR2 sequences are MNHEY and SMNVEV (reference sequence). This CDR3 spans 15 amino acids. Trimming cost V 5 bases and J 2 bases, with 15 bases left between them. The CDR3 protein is CASSPWGRTNYGYTF. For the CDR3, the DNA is TGTGCCAGCAGTCCCTGGGGAAGGACCAACTATGGCTACACCTTC.

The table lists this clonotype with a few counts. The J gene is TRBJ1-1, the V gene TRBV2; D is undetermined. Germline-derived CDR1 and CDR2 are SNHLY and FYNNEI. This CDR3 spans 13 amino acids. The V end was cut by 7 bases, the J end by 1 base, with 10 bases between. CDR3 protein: CASMEQKNTEAFF. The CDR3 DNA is TGTGCCAGCATGGAACAGAAGAACACTGAAGCTTTCTTT.

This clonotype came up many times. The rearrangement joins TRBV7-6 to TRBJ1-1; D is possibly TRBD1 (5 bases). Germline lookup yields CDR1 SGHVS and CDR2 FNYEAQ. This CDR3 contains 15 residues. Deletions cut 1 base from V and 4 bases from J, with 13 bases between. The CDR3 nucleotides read TGTGCCAGCAGCTTAGGGCACGGGGGGAGCACTGAAGCTTTCTTT. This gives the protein CASSLGHGGSTEAFF.

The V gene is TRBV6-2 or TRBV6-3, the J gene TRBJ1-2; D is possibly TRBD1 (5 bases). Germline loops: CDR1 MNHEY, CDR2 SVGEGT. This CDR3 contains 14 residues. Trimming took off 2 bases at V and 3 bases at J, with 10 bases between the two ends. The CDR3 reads CASSYPGVDYGYTF. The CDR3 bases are TGTGCCAGCAGTTACCCGGGGGTGGACTATGGCTACACCTTC.

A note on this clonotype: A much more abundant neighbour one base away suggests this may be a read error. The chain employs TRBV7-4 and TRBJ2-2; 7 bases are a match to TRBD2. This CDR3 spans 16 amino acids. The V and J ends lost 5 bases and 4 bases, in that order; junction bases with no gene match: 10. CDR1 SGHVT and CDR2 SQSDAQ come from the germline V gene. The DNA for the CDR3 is TGTGCCAGCAGCCCCACTGGCGGGGGTCCCACCGGGGAGCTGTTTTTT. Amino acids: CASSPTGGGPTGELFF.

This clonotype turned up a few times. CDR3 amino acids: CASSLGTGPSDYGYTF. DNA of the CDR3: TGTGCCAGCAGCCTAGGGACAGGGCCTTCGGATTATGGCTACACCTTC. V usage is TRBV12-3 or TRBV12-4 and J usage is TRBJ1-2; 9 bases agree with TRBD1. V lost 6 bases and J lost 5; bases outside the gene matches: 13. CDR3 length equals 16 residues.

Here the CDR3 DNA reads TGTGCCAGCAGCGGGGAAAGCTCTGGGGCCAACGTCCTGACTTTC. Protein sequence: CASSGESSGANVLTF. V is TRBV9 and J is TRBJ2-6; no definite D call. Germline CDR1 and CDR2: SGDLS and YYNGEE. V was trimmed by 3 bases and J by 0 bases, leaving 7 bases between them. The CDR3 is made up of 15 amino acids.

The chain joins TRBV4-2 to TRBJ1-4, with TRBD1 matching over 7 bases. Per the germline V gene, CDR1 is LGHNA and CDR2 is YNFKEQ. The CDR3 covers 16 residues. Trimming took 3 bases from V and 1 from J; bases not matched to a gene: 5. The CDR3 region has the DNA TGTGCCAGCAGCCACTCCACAGGGGAAACTAATGAAAAACTGTTTTTT. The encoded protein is CASSHSTGETNEKLFF.

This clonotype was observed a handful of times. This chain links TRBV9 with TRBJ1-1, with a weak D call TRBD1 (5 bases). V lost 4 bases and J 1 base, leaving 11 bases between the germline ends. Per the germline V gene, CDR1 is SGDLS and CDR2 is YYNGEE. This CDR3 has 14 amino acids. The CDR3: CASSSPGSNTEAFF. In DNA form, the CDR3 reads TGTGCCAGCAGCTCGCCAGGGTCGAACACTGAAGCTTTCTTT.

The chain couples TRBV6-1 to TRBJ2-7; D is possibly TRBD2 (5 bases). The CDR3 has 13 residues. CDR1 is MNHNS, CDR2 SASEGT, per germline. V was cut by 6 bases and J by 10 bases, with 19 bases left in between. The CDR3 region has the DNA TGTGCCAGCAGCCCCGCGCGGGTGAGCGAACAGTACGTC. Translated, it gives CASSPARVSEQYV.

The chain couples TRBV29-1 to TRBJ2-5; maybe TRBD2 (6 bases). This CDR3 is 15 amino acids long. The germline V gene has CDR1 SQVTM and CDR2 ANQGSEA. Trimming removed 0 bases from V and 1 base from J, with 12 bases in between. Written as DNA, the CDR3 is TGCAGCGTTGAAGATGGAAAGGGAGGCCAAGAGACCCAGTACTTC. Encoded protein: CSVEDGKGGQETQYF.

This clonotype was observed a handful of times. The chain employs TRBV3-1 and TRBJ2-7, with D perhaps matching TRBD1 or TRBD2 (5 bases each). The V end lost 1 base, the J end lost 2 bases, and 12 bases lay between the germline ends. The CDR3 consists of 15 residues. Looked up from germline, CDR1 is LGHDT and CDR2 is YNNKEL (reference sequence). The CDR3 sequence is CASSQGLQAPYEQYF. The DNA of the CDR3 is TGTGCCAGCAGCCAAGGACTACAGGCCCCCTACGAGCAGTACTTC.

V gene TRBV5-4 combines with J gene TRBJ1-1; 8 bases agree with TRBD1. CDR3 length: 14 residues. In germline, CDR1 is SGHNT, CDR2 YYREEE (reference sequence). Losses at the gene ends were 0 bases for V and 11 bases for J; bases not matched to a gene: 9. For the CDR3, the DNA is TGTGCCAGCAGCTTGGGGACAGGGAAGTTGAGGGCTTTCTTT. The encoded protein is CASSLGTGKLRAFF.

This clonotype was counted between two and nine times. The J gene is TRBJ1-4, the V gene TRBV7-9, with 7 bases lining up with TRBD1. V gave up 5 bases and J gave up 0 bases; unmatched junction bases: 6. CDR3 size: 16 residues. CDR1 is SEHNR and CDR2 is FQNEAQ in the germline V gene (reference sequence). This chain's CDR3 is CASSHGTGATNEKLFF. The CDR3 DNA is TGTGCCAGCAGCCACGGTACAGGGGCAACTAATGAAAAACTGTTTTTT.

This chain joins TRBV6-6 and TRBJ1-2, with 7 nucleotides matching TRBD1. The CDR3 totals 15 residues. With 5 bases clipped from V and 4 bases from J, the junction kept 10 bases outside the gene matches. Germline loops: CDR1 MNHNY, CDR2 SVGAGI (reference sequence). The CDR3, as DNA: TGTGCCAGCAGTACCCCCGGCAGGGGGATCTATGGCTACACCTTC. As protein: CASSTPGRGIYGYTF.

DNA of the CDR3: TGTGCCAGCAGCCAAGACGACATGTTGTTTGGGGACAGTGAGGGGAATGAAGCTTTCTTT. This sequence encodes CASSQDDMLFGDSEGNEAFF. The rearrangement joins TRBV4-2 to TRBJ1-1; 7 bases align to TRBD1. Looked up from germline, CDR1 is LGHNA and CDR2 is YNFKEQ. This CDR3 has 20 residues. The junction had 23 bases not matched to a gene; V was cut back by 0 bases and J by 7 bases.

The chain's CDR3 is CAISVRDRETYEQYV. The CDR3 DNA reads TGTGCCATCAGTGTAAGGGACAGGGAGACCTACGAGCAGTACGTC. The chain has TRBV10-3 and TRBJ2-7; 9 nucleotides line up with TRBD1. CDR3 size: 15 residues. Germline V gives CDR1 ENHRY, CDR2 SYGVKD. The V segment lost 4 bases and the J segment 2 bases; nucleotides outside the gene matches: 6.

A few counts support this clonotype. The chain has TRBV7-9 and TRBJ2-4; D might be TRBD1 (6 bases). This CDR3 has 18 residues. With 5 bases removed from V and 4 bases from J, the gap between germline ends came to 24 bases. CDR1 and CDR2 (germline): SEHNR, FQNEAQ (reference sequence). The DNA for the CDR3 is TGTGCCAGCAGCGACCCAAGGAAAACGCGGCAGGGGAAAAACATTCAGTACTTC. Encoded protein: CASSDPRKTRQGKNIQYF.

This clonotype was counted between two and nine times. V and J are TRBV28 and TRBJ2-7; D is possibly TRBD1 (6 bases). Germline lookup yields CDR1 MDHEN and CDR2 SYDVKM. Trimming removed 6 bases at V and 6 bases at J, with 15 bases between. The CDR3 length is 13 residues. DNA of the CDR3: TGTGCCAGCAGCCCACAGGGACGACCCGAGCAGTACGTC. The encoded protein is CASSPQGRPEQYV.

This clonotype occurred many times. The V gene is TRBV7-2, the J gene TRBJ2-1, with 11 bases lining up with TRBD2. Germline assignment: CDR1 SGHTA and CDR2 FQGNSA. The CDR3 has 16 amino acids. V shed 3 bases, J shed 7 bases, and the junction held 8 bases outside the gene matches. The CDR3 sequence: CASSFRSGGARNEQFF. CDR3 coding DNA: TGTGCCAGCAGCTTTCGTAGCGGGGGGGCCAGGAATGAGCAGTTCTTC.